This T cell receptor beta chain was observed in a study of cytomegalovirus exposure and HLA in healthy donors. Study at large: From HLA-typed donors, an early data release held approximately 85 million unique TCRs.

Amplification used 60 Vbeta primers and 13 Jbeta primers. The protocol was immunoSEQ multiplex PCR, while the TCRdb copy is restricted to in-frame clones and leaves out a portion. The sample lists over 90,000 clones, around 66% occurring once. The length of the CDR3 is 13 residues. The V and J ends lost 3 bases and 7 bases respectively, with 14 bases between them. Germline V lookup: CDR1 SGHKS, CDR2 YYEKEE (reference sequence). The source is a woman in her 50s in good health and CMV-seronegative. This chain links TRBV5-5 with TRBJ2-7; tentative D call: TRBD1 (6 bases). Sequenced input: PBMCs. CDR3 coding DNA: TGTGCCAGCAGCTGGACAGCTACGGGTGAGCAGTACTTC. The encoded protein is CASSWTATGEQYF.